Following are 14 T cell receptor beta chains from one sample sequenced in a study of shared clonotypes between healthy human individuals. Repertoires were generated with immunoSEQ multiplex PCR, while TCRdb's copy carries only in-frame clones and drops some. The sample yields some 2,500,000 clones, roughly 93% seen once. Sequenced sample: naive CD4+ T cells from PBMCs. The sample's subset: CD45RA+ positively selected. These receptors all come from a man aged 18 to 29 in good health. Some clones in this sample may be carry-over from other donors' samples.

This chain connects TRBV25-1 to TRBJ2-5, with 10 bases fitting TRBD1. The better agreement between TRBJ2-7 and the DNA end casts doubt on the J call. Germline V gene lookup returns CDR1 MGHDK and CDR2 SYGVNS. The CDR3 covers 15 residues. The CDR3 spells CASSEFGTGADEQYF. Here the CDR3 DNA reads TGTGCCAGCAGTGAATTTGGGACAGGGGCTGACGAGCAGTACTTC.

Of note for this clone: The same CDR3 also results from other DNA sequences found in this sample. The V gene is TRBV7-2, the J gene TRBJ1-5; no firm D call. Germline loops: CDR1 SGHTA, CDR2 FQGNSA. V lost 4 bases and J lost 0, with 10 bases in between. The CDR3 length is 15 residues. CDR3 loop: CASSSRGYSNQPQHF. The CDR3 nucleotides are TGTGCCAGCAGCTCCCGAGGATATAGCAATCAGCCCCAGCATTTT.

The rearrangement uses TRBV6-5 and TRBJ1-1; D gene ambiguous. This CDR3 has 15 residues. V was shortened by 2 bases and J by 4 bases, with 14 bases between the two germline ends. Germline lookup yields CDR1 MNHEY and CDR2 SVGAGI. The CDR3 nucleotides read TGTGCCAGCAGTTACGTCCGCCTAGGGAGCACTGAAGCTTTCTTT. Amino acid sequence: CASSYVRLGSTEAFF.

This clone was counted once. The gene calls are TRBV7-2 and TRBJ1-5; the match to TRBD1 covers 7 bases. The CDR3 has 15 residues. V was clipped by 4 bases and J by 10 bases; unmatched bases: 13. The V gene's germline CDR1 is SGHTA and CDR2 FQGNSA. The CDR3 here is CASSYLGTAFNPQHF. As DNA, the CDR3 is TGTGCCAGCAGCTACCTCGGGACAGCCTTCAATCCCCAGCATTTT.

The chain links TRBV7-9 to TRBJ2-3, with TRBD1 matching 7 bases. The CDR3 spans 13 residues. Germline V gene lookup returns CDR1 SEHNR and CDR2 FQNEAQ (reference sequence). Losses at the gene ends were 7 bases for V and 4 bases for J; bases not matched to a gene: 5. This chain's CDR3 is CASKTGYADTQYF. CDR3 DNA sequence: TGTGCCAGCAAGACAGGGTACGCAGATACGCAGTATTTT.

The CDR3 protein is CASSLGGSHPMNYEQYF. The CDR3 DNA follows: TGTGCCAGCAGCTTAGGAGGCAGTCACCCGATGAACTACGAGCAGTACTTC. The chain recombines TRBV7-2 with TRBJ2-7; D unclear. Trimming pared 1 base from V and 3 bases from J, leaving 19 bases between. The germline CDR1 and CDR2 sequences are SGHTA and FQGNSA. The CDR3 runs 17 residues.

This clone was counted a single time. The CDR3 spells CASSEQGLGYEQYF. CDR3 in DNA: TGTGCCAGCAGTGAACAGGGTTTAGGTTACGAGCAGTACTTC. The rearrangement uses TRBV2 and TRBJ2-7; D perhaps matches TRBD1 (5 bases). V was shortened by 2 bases and J by 4 bases, with 12 bases between the two germline ends. CDR3 length: 14 residues. Germline CDR1 and CDR2: SNHLY and FYNNEI.

This clone showed up just once. The gene calls are TRBV2 and TRBJ2-4; possible D gene TRBD1, 7 bases. V gave up 6 bases and J gave up 8 bases, with 20 bases separating them. CDR1 and CDR2 from the germline V gene are SNHLY and FYNNEI. CDR3 length: 15 residues. The CDR3 nucleotides read TGTGCCAGCAGGGGGAGGACAGGTGGTGGGGACATTCAGTACTTC. Amino acid sequence: CASRGRTGGGDIQYF.

The genes are TRBV28 and TRBJ2-3; TRBD2 agrees at 14 bases. In germline, CDR1 is MDHEN, CDR2 SYDVKM. V was clipped by 8 bases and J by 0 bases; unmatched bases: 13. This CDR3 has 19 residues. CDR3 DNA sequence: TGTGCCAGCCGCCTAGGGACTAGCGGGAGCCGAGGAAGCACAGATACGCAGTATTTT. Translation: CASRLGTSGSRGSTDTQYF.

This clone was counted only a few times. The chain has TRBV9 and TRBJ1-2, with D unresolved. Per the germline V gene, CDR1 is SGDLS and CDR2 is YYNGEE. The V and J ends lost 0 bases and 0 bases respectively, with 6 bases between them. The CDR3 is 14 amino acids. In DNA form, the CDR3 reads TGTGCCAGCAGCGTAGTGGGAACTAACTATGGCTACACCTTC. Its translation is CASSVVGTNYGYTF. The variable domain in full, completed from reference TRBV9 and TRBJ1-2, reads DSGVTQTPKHLITATGQRVTLRCSPRSGDLSVYWYQQSLDQGLQFLIQYYNGEERAKGNILERFSAQQFPDLHSELNLSSLELGDSALYFCASSVVGTNYGYTFGSGTRLTVV.

V gene TRBV25-1 combines with J gene TRBJ2-3; 8 bases match TRBD2. The CDR3 is made up of 16 amino acids. Germline V CDR1 and CDR2: MGHDK, SYGVNS. V was clipped by 2 bases and J by 3 bases; unmatched bases: 7. CDR3 nucleotide sequence: TGTGCCAGCAGTGAACATAGCGGGACTGGGACAGATACGCAGTATTTT. Translation gives CASSEHSGTGTDTQYF.

This chain links TRBV7-2 with TRBJ1-1; D call uncertain. With 5 bases removed from V and 3 bases from J, the gap between germline ends came to 16 bases. Germline CDR1 reads SGHTA; CDR2 reads FQGNSA. The CDR3 sequence is 15 residues long. DNA for the CDR3: TGTGCCAGCAGCCTTATGGGTGGAGGATACACTGAAGCTTTCTTT. This encodes CASSLMGGGYTEAFF.

The chain couples TRBV29-1 to TRBJ2-3; 9 bases match TRBD2. Germline V gene lookup returns CDR1 SQVTM and CDR2 ANQGSEA. The CDR3 runs to 14 residues. With V trimmed by 6 bases and J by 2 bases, 6 bases remained unmatched. In DNA, the CDR3 is TGCAGCGTCCGGCGGGGGGGGGACACAGATACGCAGTATTTT. Protein sequence: CSVRRGGDTDTQYF.

The chain employs TRBV9 and TRBJ2-1, with 7 positions matching TRBD2. After removal of 0 bases from V and 3 bases from J, the junction contained 6 bases not matched to a gene. The V gene's germline CDR1 is SGDLS and CDR2 YYNGEE. This CDR3 comprises 16 residues. CDR3 sequence: CASSVVGGSVYNEQFF. The CDR3 DNA sequence: TGTGCCAGCAGCGTAGTGGGGGGGAGTGTCTACAATGAGCAGTTCTTC.